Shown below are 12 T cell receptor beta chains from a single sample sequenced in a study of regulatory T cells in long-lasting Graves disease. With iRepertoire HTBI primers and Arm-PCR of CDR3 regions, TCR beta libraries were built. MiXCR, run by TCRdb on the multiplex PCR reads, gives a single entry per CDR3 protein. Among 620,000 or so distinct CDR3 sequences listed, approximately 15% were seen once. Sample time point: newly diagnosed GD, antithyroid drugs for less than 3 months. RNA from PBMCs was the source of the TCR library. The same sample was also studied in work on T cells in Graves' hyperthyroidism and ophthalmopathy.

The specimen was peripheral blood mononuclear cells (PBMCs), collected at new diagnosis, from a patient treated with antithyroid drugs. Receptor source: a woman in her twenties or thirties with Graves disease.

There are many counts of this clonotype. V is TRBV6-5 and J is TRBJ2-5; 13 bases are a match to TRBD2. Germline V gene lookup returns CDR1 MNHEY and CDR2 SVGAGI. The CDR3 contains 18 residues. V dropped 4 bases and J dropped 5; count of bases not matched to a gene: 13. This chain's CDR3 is CASSSPGLAGPGAETQYF. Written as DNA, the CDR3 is TGTGCCAGCAGTTCCCCGGGACTAGCGGGACCAGGAGCTGAGACCCAGTACTTC.

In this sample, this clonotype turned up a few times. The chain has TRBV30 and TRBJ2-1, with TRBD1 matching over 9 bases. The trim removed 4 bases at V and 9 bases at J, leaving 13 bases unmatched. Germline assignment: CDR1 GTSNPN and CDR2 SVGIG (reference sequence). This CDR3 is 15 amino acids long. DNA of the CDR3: TGTGCCTGGAATACAGGGACAGGGTTTTTTGCTGAGCAGTTCTTC. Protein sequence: CAWNTGTGFFAEQFF.

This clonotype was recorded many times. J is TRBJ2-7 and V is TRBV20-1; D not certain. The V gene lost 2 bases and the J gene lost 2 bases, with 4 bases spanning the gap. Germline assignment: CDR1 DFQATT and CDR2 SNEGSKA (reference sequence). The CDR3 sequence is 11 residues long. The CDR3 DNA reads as TGCAGTGCTAGACGGACCTACGAGCAGTACTTC. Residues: CSARRTYEQYF.

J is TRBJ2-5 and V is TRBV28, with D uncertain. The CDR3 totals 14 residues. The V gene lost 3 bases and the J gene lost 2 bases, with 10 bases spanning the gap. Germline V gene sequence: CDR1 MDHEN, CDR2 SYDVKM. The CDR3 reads CASSFFLIQETQYF. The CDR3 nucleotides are TGTGCCAGCAGTTTCTTCCTCATACAAGAGACCCAGTACTTC.

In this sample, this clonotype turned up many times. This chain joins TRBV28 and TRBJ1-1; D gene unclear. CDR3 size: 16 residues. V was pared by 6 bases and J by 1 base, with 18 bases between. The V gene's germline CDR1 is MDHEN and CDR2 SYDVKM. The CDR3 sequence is CASSTLRSGPNTEAFF. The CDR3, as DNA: TGTGCCAGCAGCACCCTCCGGTCAGGACCGAACACTGAAGCTTTCTTT.

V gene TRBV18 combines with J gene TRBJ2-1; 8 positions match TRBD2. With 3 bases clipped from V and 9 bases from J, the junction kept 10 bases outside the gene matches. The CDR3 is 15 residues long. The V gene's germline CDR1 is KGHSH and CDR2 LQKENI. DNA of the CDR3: TGTGCCAGCTCACCCGGGGTAGCGGGATCGGGTGAGCAGTTCTTC. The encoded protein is CASSPGVAGSGEQFF.

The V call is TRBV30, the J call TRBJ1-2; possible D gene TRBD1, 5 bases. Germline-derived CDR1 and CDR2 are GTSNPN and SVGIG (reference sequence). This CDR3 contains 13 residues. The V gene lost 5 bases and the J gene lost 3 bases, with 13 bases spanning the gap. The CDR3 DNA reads TGTGCCTGGCACACCGGGACGGACTATGGCTACACCTTC. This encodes CAWHTGTDYGYTF.

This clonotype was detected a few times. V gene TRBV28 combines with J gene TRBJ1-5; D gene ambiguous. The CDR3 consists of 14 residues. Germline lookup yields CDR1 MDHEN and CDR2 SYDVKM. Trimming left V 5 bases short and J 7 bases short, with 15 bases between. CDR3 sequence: CASSAPLRDQPQHF. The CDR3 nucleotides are TGTGCCAGCAGTGCCCCTTTGCGCGACCAGCCCCAGCATTTT.

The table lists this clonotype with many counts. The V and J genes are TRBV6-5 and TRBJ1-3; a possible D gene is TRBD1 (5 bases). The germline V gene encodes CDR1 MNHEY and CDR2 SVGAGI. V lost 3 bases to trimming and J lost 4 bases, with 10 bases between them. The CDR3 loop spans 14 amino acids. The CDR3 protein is CASSYRDGGNTIYF. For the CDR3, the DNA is TGTGCCAGCAGTTATCGGGACGGAGGAAACACCATATATTTT.

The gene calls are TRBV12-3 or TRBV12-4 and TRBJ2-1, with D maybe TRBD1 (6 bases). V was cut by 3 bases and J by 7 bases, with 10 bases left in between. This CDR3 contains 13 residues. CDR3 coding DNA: TGTGCCAGCAGTTTCCCGGGACAAAATGAGCAGTTCTTC. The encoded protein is CASSFPGQNEQFF.

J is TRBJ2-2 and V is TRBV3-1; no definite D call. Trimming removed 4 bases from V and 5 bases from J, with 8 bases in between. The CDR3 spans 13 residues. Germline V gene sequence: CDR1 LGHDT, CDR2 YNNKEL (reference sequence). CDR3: CASSRAVTGELFF. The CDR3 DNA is TGTGCCAGCAGCCGGGCGGTAACCGGGGAGCTGTTTTTT.

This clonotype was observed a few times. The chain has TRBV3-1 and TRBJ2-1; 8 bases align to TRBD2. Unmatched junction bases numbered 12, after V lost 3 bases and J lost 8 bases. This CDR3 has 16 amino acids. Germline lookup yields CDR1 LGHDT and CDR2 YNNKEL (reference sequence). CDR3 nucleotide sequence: TGTGCCAGCAGCCATAGCGCGGGAGGTGGGGGCCATGAGCAGTTCTTC. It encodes CASSHSAGGGGHEQFF.